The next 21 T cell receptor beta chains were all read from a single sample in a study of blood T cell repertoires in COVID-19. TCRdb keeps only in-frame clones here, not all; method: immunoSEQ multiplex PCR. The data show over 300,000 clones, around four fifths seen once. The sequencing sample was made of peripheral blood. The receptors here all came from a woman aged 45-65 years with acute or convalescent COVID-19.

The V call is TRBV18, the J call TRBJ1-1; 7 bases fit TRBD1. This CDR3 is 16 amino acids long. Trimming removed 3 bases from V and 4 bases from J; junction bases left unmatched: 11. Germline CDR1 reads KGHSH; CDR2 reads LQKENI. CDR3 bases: TGTGCCAGCTCACCCTACTTCCGGGACAGTGGCACTGAAGCTTTCTTT. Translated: CASSPYFRDSGTEAFF.

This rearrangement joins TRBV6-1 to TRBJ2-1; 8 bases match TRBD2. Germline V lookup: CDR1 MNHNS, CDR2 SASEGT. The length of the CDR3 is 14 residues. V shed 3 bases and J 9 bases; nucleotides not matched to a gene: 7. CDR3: CASSELAGNGEQFF. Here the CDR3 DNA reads TGTGCCAGCAGTGAGTTAGCGGGAAATGGTGAGCAGTTCTTC.

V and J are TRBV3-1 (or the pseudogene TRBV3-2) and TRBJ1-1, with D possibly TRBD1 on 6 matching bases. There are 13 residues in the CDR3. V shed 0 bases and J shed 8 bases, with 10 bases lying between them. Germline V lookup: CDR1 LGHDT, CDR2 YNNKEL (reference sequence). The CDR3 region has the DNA TGTGCCAGCAGCCAAGATTTGAGGGGGGAAGCTTTCTTT. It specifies CASSQDLRGEAFF.

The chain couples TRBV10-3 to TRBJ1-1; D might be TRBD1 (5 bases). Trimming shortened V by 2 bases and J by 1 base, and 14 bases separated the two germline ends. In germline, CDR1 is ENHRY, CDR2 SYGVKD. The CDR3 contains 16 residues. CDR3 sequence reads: CAISETAGLSNTEAFF. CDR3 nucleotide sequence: TGTGCCATCAGTGAGACGGCAGGGCTCTCGAACACTGAAGCTTTCTTT.

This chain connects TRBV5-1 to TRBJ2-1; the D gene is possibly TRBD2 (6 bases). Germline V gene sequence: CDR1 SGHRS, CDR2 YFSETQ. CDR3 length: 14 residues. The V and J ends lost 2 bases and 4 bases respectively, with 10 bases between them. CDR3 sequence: CASSLGDFYNEQFF. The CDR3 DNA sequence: TGCGCCAGCAGCTTAGGGGACTTTTACAATGAGCAGTTCTTC. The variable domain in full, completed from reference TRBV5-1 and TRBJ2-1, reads KAGVTQTPRYLIKTRGQQVTLSCSPISGHRSVSWYQQTPGQGLQFLFEYFSETQRNKGNFPGRFSGRQFSNSRSEMNVSTLELGDSALYLCASSLGDFYNEQFFGPGTRLTVL.

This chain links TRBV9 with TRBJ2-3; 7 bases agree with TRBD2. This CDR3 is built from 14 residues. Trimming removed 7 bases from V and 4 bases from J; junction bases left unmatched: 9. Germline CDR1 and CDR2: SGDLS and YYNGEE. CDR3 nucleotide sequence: TGTGCCAGCCGCCATCCGGGAGGTTCAGATACGCAGTATTTT. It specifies CASRHPGGSDTQYF. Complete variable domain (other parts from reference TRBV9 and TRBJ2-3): DSGVTQTPKHLITATGQRVTLRCSPRSGDLSVYWYQQSLDQGLQFLIQYYNGEERAKGNILERFSAQQFPDLHSELNLSSLELGDSALYFCASRHPGGSDTQYFGPGTRLTVL.

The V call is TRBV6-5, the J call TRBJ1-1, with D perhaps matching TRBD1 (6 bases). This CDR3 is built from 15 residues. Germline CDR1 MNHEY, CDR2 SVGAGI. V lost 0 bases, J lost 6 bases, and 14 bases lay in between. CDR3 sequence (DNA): TGTGCCAGCAGTTACTCGAGGACAGAACGTGCTGAAGCTTTCTTT. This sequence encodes CASSYSRTERAEAFF.

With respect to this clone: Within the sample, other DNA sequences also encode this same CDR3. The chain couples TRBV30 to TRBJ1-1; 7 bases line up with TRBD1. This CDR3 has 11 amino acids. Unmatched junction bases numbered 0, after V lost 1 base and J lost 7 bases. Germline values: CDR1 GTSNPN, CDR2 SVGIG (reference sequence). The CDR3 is CAWSGTGEAFF. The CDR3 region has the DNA TGTGCCTGGAGTGGGACAGGTGAAGCTTTCTTT.

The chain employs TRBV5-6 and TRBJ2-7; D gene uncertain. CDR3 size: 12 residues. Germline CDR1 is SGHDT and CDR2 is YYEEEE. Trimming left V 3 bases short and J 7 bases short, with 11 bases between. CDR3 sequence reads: CASSSSTGEQYF. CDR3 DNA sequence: TGTGCCAGCAGCTCCTCCACGGGTGAGCAGTACTTC. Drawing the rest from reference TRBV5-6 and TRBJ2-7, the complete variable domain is DAGVTQSPTHLIKTRGQQVTLRCSPKSGHDTVSWYQQALGQGPQFIFQYYEEEERQRGNFPDRFSGHQFPNYSSELNVNALLLGDSALYLCASSSSTGEQYFGPGTRLTVT.

The CDR3 here is CASSSGQGAYTEAFF. The CDR3 DNA reads as TGTGCCAGCAGCTCGGGACAGGGGGCCTACACTGAAGCTTTCTTT. The chain carries TRBV7-9 and TRBJ1-1; 12 bases are a match to TRBD1. With V trimmed by 4 bases and J by 3 bases, 3 bases remained unmatched. Germline V gives CDR1 SEHNR, CDR2 FQNEAQ (reference sequence). CDR3 size: 15 residues.

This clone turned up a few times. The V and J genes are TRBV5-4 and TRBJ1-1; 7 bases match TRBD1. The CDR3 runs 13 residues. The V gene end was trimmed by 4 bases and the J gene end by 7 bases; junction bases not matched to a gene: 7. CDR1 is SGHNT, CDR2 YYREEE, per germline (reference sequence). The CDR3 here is CASSLPRDSEAFF. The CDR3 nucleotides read TGTGCCAGCAGCCTTCCCAGGGACAGTGAAGCTTTCTTT.

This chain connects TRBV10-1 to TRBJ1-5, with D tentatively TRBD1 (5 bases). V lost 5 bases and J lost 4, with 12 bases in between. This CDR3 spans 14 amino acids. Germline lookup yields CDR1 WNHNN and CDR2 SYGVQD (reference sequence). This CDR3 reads CASSPGGANQPQHF. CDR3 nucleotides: TGCGCCAGCAGTCCCGGAGGGGCTAATCAGCCCCAGCATTTT.

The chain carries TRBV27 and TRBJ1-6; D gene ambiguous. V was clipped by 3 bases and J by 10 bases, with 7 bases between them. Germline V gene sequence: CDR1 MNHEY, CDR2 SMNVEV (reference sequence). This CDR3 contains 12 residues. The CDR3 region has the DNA TGTGCCAGCAGTTTCAGTATGTCACCCCTCCACTTT. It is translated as CASSFSMSPLHF.

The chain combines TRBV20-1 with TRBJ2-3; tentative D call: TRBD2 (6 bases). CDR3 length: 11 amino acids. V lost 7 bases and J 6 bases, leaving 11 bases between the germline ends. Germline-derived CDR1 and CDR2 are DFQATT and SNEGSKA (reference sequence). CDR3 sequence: CSGGDSDTQYF. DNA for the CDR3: TGCAGTGGAGGGGACTCCGATACGCAGTATTTT.

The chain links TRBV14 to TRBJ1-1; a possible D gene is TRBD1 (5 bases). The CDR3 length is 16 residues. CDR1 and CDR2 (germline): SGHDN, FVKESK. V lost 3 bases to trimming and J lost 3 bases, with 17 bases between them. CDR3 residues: CASSHRRGWIDTEAFF. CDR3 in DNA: TGTGCCAGCAGCCATAGGCGGGGGTGGATAGACACTGAAGCTTTCTTT.

The CDR3 is CASSLRGYEQYV. The CDR3 DNA follows: TGTGCCAGCAGCTTGAGGGGTTACGAGCAGTACGTC. The genes are TRBV5-6 and TRBJ2-7, with D possibly matching TRBD1 (5 bases). Germline-derived CDR1 and CDR2 are SGHDT and YYEEEE. This CDR3 contains 12 residues. V was pared by 1 base and J by 4 bases, with 6 bases between.

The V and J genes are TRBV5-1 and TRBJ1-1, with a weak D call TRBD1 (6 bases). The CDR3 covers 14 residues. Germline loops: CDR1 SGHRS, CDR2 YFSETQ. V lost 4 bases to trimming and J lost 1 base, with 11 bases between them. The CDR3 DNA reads TGCGCCAGCAGCCAACCGGGACAGAACACTGAAGCTTTCTTT. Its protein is CASSQPGQNTEAFF.

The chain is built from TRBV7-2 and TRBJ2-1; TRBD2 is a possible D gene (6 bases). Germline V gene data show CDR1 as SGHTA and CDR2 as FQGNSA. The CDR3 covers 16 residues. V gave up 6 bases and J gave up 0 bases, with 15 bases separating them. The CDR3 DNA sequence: TGTGCCAGCAGTCCTCCAGTCGGGAGCTCCTACAATGAGCAGTTCTTC. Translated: CASSPPVGSSYNEQFF. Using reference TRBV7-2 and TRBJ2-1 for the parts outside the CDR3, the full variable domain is GAGVSQSPSNKVTEKGKDVELRCDPISGHTALYWYRQSLGQGLEFLIYFQGNSAPDKSGLPSDRFSAERTGGSVSTLTIQRTQQEDSAVYLCASSPPVGSSYNEQFFGPGTRLTVL.

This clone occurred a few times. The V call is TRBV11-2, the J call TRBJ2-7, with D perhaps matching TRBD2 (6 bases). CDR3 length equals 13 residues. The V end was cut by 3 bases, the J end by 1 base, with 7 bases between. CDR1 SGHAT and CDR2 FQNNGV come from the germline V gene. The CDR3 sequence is CASSLGGSYEQYV. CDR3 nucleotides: TGTGCCAGCAGCTTGGGAGGTTCCTACGAGCAGTACGTC.

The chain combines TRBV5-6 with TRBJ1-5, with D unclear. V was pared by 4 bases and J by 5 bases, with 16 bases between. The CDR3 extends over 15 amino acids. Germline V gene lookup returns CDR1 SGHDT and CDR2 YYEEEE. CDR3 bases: TGTGCCAGCAGCAGAGGAGGCAGGTCGGATCAGCCCCAGCATTTT. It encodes CASSRGGRSDQPQHF.

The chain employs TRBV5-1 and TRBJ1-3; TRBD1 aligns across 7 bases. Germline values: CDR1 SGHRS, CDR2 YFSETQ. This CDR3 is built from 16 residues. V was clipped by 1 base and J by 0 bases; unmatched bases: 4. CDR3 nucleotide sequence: TGCGCCAGCAGCTTGACAGGGGTCAACTCTGGAAACACCATATATTTT. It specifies CASSLTGVNSGNTIYF.